These T cell receptor beta chains were read from a single sample in a study of T-cell reconstitution after alpha-beta-depleted transplantation in children. From the PCR reads, TCRdb called clonotypes with MiXCR, one entry per CDR3 protein. This table has roughly 180,000 distinct CDR3 sequences, 13% to 15% appearing once. Source: PBMCs from the stem cell graft donor, taken from the stem cell graft. The receptors originated from a human donor who donated a stem cell graft to a child with acute lymphoblastic leukemia. The CDR3 runs from the conserved cysteine through the conserved F or W. A D gene is named only where the DNA matches it firmly. Some rows have no size entry. The others give once, few or many, or a class for an expanded clone.

clone_size,j_call,d_call,v_call,cdr3_nt,cdr3_aa
many,TRBJ1-5,NA,TRBV7-8,TGTGCCAGCAGCTTAAGGTCAGGGAGCAATCAGCCCCAGCATTTT,CASSLRSGSNQPQHF
many,TRBJ2-1,TRBD2,TRBV20-1,TGCAGCGTCTTGGGGACTAGCGGCAATGAGCAGTTCTTC,CSVLGTSGNEQFF
many,TRBJ2-1,NA,TRBV10-3,TGTGCCATCAGTGAGTACTCGGACTCCTACAATGAGCAGTTCTTC,CAISEYSDSYNEQFF
many,TRBJ1-3,NA,TRBV4-1,TGCGCCAGCAGCCAAGACTGGGTCTCTGGAAACACCATATATTTT,CASSQDWVSGNTIYF
many,TRBJ2-3,TRBD1,TRBV27,TGTGCCAGCAGTTCCCCGGGACAGAGCACAGATACGCAGTATTTT,CASSSPGQSTDTQYF
few,TRBJ2-2,NA,TRBV12-3/TRBV12-4,TGTGCCAGCAGTTTAGGTCCCCTTGGGGGCGGGGAGCTGTTTTTT,CASSLGPLGGGELFF
many,TRBJ2-7,TRBD2,TRBV20-1,TGCAGTGCTACAGCGGGAGGAGCTGGCGAGCAGTACTTC,CSATAGGAGEQYF
many,TRBJ2-1,TRBD2,TRBV12-3/TRBV12-4,TGTGCCAGCAGTCCCCTGGGACTAGCGGGAGGAATTGAGCAGTTCTTC,CASSPLGLAGGIEQFF
many,TRBJ2-1,TRBD2,TRBV7-8,TGTGCCAGCAGCTTAGGGCTTTGGGGTAGCGGGGGGTCCTACAATGAGCAGTTCTTC,CASSLGLWGSGGSYNEQFF
many,TRBJ1-2,NA,TRBV12-3/TRBV12-4,TGTGCCAGCAGTTTCCGCCCGTTCACAGGAGTTAACTATGGCTACACCTTC,CASSFRPFTGVNYGYTF
many,TRBJ2-5,TRBD2,TRBV6-1,TGTGCCAGCAAACGGACTAGCGGGAGTCCCCACCAAGAGACCCAGTACTTC,CASKRTSGSPHQETQYF
many,TRBJ1-1,NA,TRBV12-3/TRBV12-4,TGTGCCAGCAGTTTAAAGCGGAACACTGAAGCTTTCTTT,CASSLKRNTEAFF
many,TRBJ1-2,NA,TRBV3-1,TGTGCCAGCAGCCTCGAGGACCTTGGCTACACCTTC,CASSLEDLGYTF
many,TRBJ2-7,TRBD2,TRBV5-1,TGCGCCAGCAGCCCAGGGACTAGCGGGTCCTACTTC,CASSPGTSGSYF
many,TRBJ1-1,NA,TRBV29-1,TGCAGCGTTGACACAGGGCAGACTGAAGCTTTCTTT,CSVDTGQTEAFF
NA,TRBJ2-3,NA,TRBV7-2,TGTGCCAGCAGCTTAGTCGACAGGGAGGCAGATACGCAGTATTTT,CASSLVDREADTQYF
many,TRBJ2-5,NA,TRBV5-1,TGCGCCAGCAGCTTGGCCGAGGGCCCCAGTGCCCCCGAGACCCAGTACTTC,CASSLAEGPSAPETQYF
many,TRBJ2-7,NA,TRBV5-1,TGCGCCAGCAGCTTCCCAGGGACCTACGAGCAGTACTTC,CASSFPGTYEQYF
many,TRBJ2-2,NA,TRBV28,TGTGCCAGCAGTTTCGGTCCGAACACCGGGGAGCTGTTTTTT,CASSFGPNTGELFF
many,TRBJ1-1,NA,TRBV20-1,TGCAGTGCTAGAGTAGACAGGTCCCGAGAAGCTTTCTTT,CSARVDRSREAFF
NA,TRBJ2-7,NA,TRBV7-9,TGTACCAGCAGCCCGCCAGACAGAGTCCGCGAGCAGTACTTC,CTSSPPDRVREQYF
many,TRBJ2-3,NA,TRBV12-3/TRBV12-4,TGTGCCAGCAGTTACCATCGGGATACGCAGTATTTT,CASSYHRDTQYF
few,TRBJ2-3,NA,TRBV7-2,TGTGCCAGCAGCCCTGAAATCTTTAGCACAGATACGCAGTATTTT,CASSPEIFSTDTQYF
NA,TRBJ1-1,NA,TRBV30,TGTGCCTGGAGTCTGACCCGATACAGGGTTGGTGATGAAGCTTTCTTT,CAWSLTRYRVGDEAFF
many,TRBJ2-2,TRBD2,TRBV20-1,TGCAGTGCTAGAAGGCTAGCGGGAGTAGACACCGGGGAGCTGTTTTTT,CSARRLAGVDTGELFF
many,TRBJ1-6,NA,TRBV28,TGTGCCAGCAGTTTCGACGGGGATAATTCACCCCTCCACTTT,CASSFDGDNSPLHF
many,TRBJ1-6,TRBD1,TRBV5-1,TGCGCCAGCACCGACAGGGGGTCCTATAATTCACCCCTCCACTTT,CASTDRGSYNSPLHF